This T cell receptor (beta chain) was sequenced during a study of shared clonotypes between healthy human individuals. Original methodology: Filtering differed since immunoSEQ provided only junctions, with no quality scores. The method was immunoSEQ multiplex PCR; TCRdb's version includes in-frame clones alone and lacks a portion of them. Clone size and the V and J calls come from that table; the DNA yielded D and trimming. The sample yields more than 900,000 clones, 75% to 85% seen once. The CDR3 loop spans 14 amino acids. V lost 1 base and J lost 2, with 8 bases in between. The germline V gene has CDR1 LGHNA and CDR2 YSLEER.

The chain carries TRBV4-3 and TRBJ2-5, with D uncertain. The sample was memory CD4+ T cells from PBMCs. Subset: CD45RA-negative fraction. This TCR derives from a man aged 18 to 30 in good health. Some clones in this sample may be carry-over from other donors' samples. The CDR3 region is CASSQGRQQETQYF. The DNA of the CDR3 is TGCGCCAGCAGCCAAGGTCGGCAGCAAGAGACCCAGTACTTC.